This T cell receptor beta chain appears in the sequencing data of a study of cytomegalovirus exposure and HLA in healthy donors (dated by TCRdb to 2015 to 2018). A note on the overall study: According to an earlier analysis of several hundred of the donors, roughly 180 million T cells yielded 117 million unique TCR beta sequences and 276 Gb of sequence data. An early release covering more than 500 HLA-typed donors comprised around 300 gigabases of sequencing data and 65 million to 100 million unique TCR sequences. Of the roughly 430 genotyped donors, approximately 83% fell in the genetic ancestry cluster associated with self-reported Caucasian donors. The aim of the study was to test whether cataloging public T cell receptors could identify signatures of past pathogen exposure. The T cell repertoires of about 700 subjects were profiled by immunosequencing and related to cytomegalovirus serostatus. Besides the first cohort of under 700 subjects, a separate validation cohort made up of over 100 different subjects was used. High-throughput TCR immunosequencing, statistical association of individual TCRs with disease status, and machine learning were combined to predict cytomegalovirus infection status. A later analysis re-examined previously published TCR beta repertoires from hundreds of donors and added high-resolution HLA genotyping to investigate patterns of TCR occurrence. Rather than drawing on any new phenotypic data, the later analysis identified candidate immune exposures from TCR beta sequences and the way those sequences occurred across donors. To decide whether each TCR beta V gene segment behaved as functional or pseudogenic, an earlier analysis of some 580 of the donors relied on high-throughput TCR beta sequencing. Alongside the repertoire data, information on donor age, sex, ethnicity and CMV serostatus was compiled. A later genetic analysis used genome-wide SNP genotypes for about three fifths of the 666 donors, treating that subset as a discovery cohort. Every repertoire in the discovery cohort had been generated on one and the same sequencing platform. Both class I and class II loci were covered by HLA typing, at four-digit resolution. Typing coverage varied by locus: about 620-640 donors for A, B, C, DRB1 and DQB1; roughly 500 for DQA1; about 590 for DPA1; 450 to 480 for DPB1. About five DR-DQ haplotypes were handled as single units for association and clustering because linkage in the cohort was strong. Among about 370 genotyped donors of the cohort, an average of approximately 240,000 unique TCR beta nucleotide sequences was sequenced per donor, of which roughly 18% were non-productive. Overall study outcomes, separate from this receptor: Because counts were too low, some 17 rarely observed V segments, including chromosome 9 orphons, were excluded from the earlier analysis of 587 of the donors. Broadly in line with IMGT annotations, most TCR beta V segments showed up in productive rearrangements about 90% or about 30% of the time in an earlier analysis of several hundred of the donors. A later analysis reported that several top co-occurrence clusters appeared linked to parvovirus B19, influenza, CMV and Epstein-Barr virus. Linkage disequilibrium might explain the correlated functional status among segregating V segments, but an unknown experimental factor could not be ruled out. A further reported finding was that TCR beta sequences accurately predicted the HLA-A and HLA-B alleles for most subjects in the first cohort. In a later genetic analysis, a missense DCLRE1C variant was associated with V-gene and J-gene trimming of TCR beta chains, and the association was replicated in an independent cohort. Assigning TCR associations to individual alleles was difficult when HLA alleles, especially DR and DQ, strongly co-occurred. The study gave a list of about 150 TCR beta chains associated with cytomegalovirus. In a later analysis, TCR association rates were found to vary across HLA loci, with the most associated TCRs seen for DRB1 alleles and the fewest for HLA-C alleles. In this cohort, only TCR beta chains were sequenced, and detectable features were limited by the absence of alpha or paired-chain data. In vitro tests confirmed that three of the cytomegalovirus-associated TCR beta chains recognize cytomegalovirus antigens. Presence/absence analyses assumed roughly uniform sequencing depth across donors, an assumption that may not hold. According to a later genetic analysis, donors in an Asian-associated ancestry cluster had fewer N-insertions in productive TCRs than the approximately 630-donor mean. A cluster of highly shared sequence variants was judged likely to represent a technical artifact of the sequencing pipeline. The only immune exposure information available for the cohort was CMV serostatus. The classifier was reported to diagnose cytomegalovirus status with high specificity and sensitivity in both the original cohort and the validation cohort. HLA typing was unavailable for some donors at each locus, so association tests used only the typed subset. A later analysis associated some 17,000 TCR beta sequences with specific HLA alleles at a false discovery rate of 0.05. The authors suggested that the approach could potentially be generalized to other disease states and immunological phenotypes. Across donors, most TCR sequences were observed very rarely, whereas some public TCRs were present in many individuals. In a later analysis, most CMV-associated TCR beta chains were found to appear HLA-restricted, with HLA associations seemingly driven largely by CMV exposure. In a later analysis, HLA-associated TCR beta chains were found to be more clonally expanded and to have lower generation probabilities than equally common non-associated chains.

With respect to this clone: The antigen it recognizes is unknown. Per-base qualities were not stored, and no clone one base away is much larger.

In total, 666 healthy bone marrow donors made up the cohort. Cohort members were all nominally healthy when sampled, although unrecorded immune exposures were likely present. The donor tested CMV seronegative, placing the donor among the 350 to 400 seronegative members of the cohort. A peripheral blood sample was collected from each donor, and TCR beta sequencing was performed on peripheral blood mononuclear cells. Genomic DNA extraction from the blood cell samples was performed with the Qiagen DNeasy Blood Extraction Kit. The library was prepared using the immunoSEQ multiplex PCR assay. For the multiplex PCR, a mixture combining 60 forward primers for TCR Vbeta segments and 13 reverse primers for TCR Jbeta segments was used. The CDR3 region of rearranged TCR beta genes was amplified from genomic DNA with a multiplex PCR assay. The Illumina HiSeq System was used to sequence the amplified TCR beta libraries as 87-base-pair reads. On the study's bioinformatics: Across the roughly 600 repertoires, a later analysis counted about 81 million unique TCR beta chains, some 11 million of which were shared by at least two donors. A nearest-neighbor algorithm error-corrected the raw reads and collapsed the reads into unique sequences, merging closely related sequences to remove PCR and sequencing errors. CDR3 sequences were aligned to IMGT reference sequences to assign V, D and J gene segments. For a sequence to be retained, a match of at least six nucleotides to both a V gene segment and a J gene segment was required. A rearrangement counted as productive if the CDR3 had no stop codons and remained in frame with V and J, and every other rearrangement counted as non-productive. Following IMGT convention, CDR3 was defined as the stretch from the second conserved V-encoded cysteine up to the conserved J-encoded phenylalanine. In an earlier analysis of approximately 590 of the donors, sequences lacking an unambiguous match to a single V gene segment were excluded. In an earlier analysis of some 590 of the donors, V segments were called functional above 56.7% productive rearrangements and were called segregating when the between-donor standard deviation exceeded 5%. A statistical classification framework was developed to diagnose cytomegalovirus status using the catalog of TCR beta chain sequences. In a later analysis, TCR nucleotide sequences were compared against IMGT/GENE-DB human TR gene sequences so that V and J genes could be assigned. Using the TCRdist pipeline, a later analysis assigned CDR3 sequences along with most-parsimonious VDJ recombination scenarios. In a later analysis, each TCR beta chain was defined by its CDR3 amino acid sequence together with its V-gene family, and reads lacking a unique V-gene family were excluded. In a later analysis, around 650 highly shared, low-generation-probability nucleotide sequences were removed to address suspected cross-contamination and a sequencing artifact. In a later analysis, a clonal expansion index for each public chain was calculated from normalized within-repertoire ranks of inferred template counts. In a later analysis, generation probabilities were computed with a VDJ recombination model fitted to out-of-frame rearrangements, and the resulting probabilities were checked against IGoR. Hypergeometric tests were used in a later analysis to score TCR-TCR, TCR-HLA and TCR-CMV co-occurrence, with a repertoire-size bias correction applied to the TCR pairs. False discovery rates were estimated in a later analysis by permuting HLA or CMV assignments 20 times. In a later analysis, co-occurring TCRs were grouped using DBSCAN, with TCRdist sequence similarity added in when clustering inside HLA-allele-positive subsets. Co-occurrence clustering excluded repertoires with fewer than 30,000 or more than 120,000 public chains, plus five with anomalous nucleotide sharing. What TCRdb holds here is the immuneACCESS table cut down to in-frame rearrangements. Part of the clones is not present; checked against another copy, under half of the missing clones reflect an unresolved V gene, and the others are unexplained. V, J and clone size are those of that table, while D and trimming were read from the DNA. This sample is represented by about 140,000 clones; over 75% of them were singletons. About 2.5% of the sample is held by the ten biggest clonotypes.

This clonotype originated in a man aged 45-60 years in good health and CMV-seronegative. The specimen sequenced was PBMCs.

The sequenced DNA: TGCGCCAGCAGCTTGAACGGCGGGGGCCCGATTAGCGAGCAGTACTTC. Its amino acids are CASSLNGGGPISEQYF. This receptor chain uses TRBV5-1 and TRBJ2-7, and TRBD2 may be the D gene, going by 7 matching bases. Looking up the germline V gene yields CDR1 SGHRS and CDR2 YFSETQ. V lost 1 base and J lost 6 bases; the stretch between them is 20 bases long. Inclusive of the bounding cysteine and phenylalanine, the CDR3 is 16 residues long. The only DNA kept is the CDR3, 48 bases in frame from the first base.